This T cell receptor beta chain was sequenced for a study of blood T cell repertoires in COVID-19. The authors' processing: Using reference gene primer amplification, nucleated cell counts were estimated. Sequencing was performed with immunoSEQ multiplex PCR; in TCRdb, only in-frame clones are kept and a portion is missing. The V and J calls and clone size are taken from that table; D and trimming were inferred from the DNA. Altogether 200,000 to 300,000 clones are present, about 87% being singletons, with the ten largest covering about 5.2%. Source material: peripheral blood. The receptor's source is a woman aged 60-75 years with COVID-19, enrolled during active disease.

CDR3 protein: CASSFPSGTNNEQFF. The CDR3 coding sequence is TGTGCCAGCAGCTTTCCTAGCGGGACTAACAATGAGCAGTTCTTC. The V and J genes are TRBV13 and TRBJ2-1, with 9 bases lining up with TRBD2. CDR1 is PRHDT, CDR2 FYEKMQ, per germline (reference sequence). J gave up 5 bases and V 3 bases, and 5 bases lay outside the gene matches. The CDR3 totals 15 residues.